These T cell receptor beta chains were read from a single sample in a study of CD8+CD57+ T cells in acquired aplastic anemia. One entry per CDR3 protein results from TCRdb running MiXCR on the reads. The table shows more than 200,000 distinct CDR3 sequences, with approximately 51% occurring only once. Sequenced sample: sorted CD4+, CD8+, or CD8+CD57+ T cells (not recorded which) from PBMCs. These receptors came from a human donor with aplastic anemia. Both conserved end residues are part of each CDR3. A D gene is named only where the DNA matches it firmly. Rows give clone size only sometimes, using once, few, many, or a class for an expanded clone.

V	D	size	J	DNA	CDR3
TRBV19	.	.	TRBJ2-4	TGTGCCAGTAGTATAGATCTCTGGGAGCCGAGGGACATTCAGTACTTC	CASSIDLWEPRDIQYF
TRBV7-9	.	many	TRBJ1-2	TGTGCCAGCAGCTTAGAAAGTCGGAGGGGCTACACCTTC	CASSLESRRGYTF
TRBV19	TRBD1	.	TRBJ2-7	TGTGCCAGTAAGGGGACAGGGGGGGAAGAGCAGTACTTC	CASKGTGGEEQYF
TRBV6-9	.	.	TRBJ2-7	TGTGCCAGCAGTGTAAACTACGAGCAGTACTTC	CASSVNYEQYF
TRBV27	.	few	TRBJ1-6	TGTGCCAGCAGAAAGGAGACTGTCTATAATTCACCCCTCCACTTT	CASRKETVYNSPLHF
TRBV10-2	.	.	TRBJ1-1	TGCGCCAGCAGGGCTCGACCGGACGGATGGGCTTTCTTT	CASRARPDGWAFF
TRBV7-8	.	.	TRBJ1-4	TGTGCCAGCAGCTTAGCGACGGGAGCAACTAATGAAAAACTGTTTTTT	CASSLATGATNEKLFF
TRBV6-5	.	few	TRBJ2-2	TGTGCCAGCAGTGCCCAACATGGTTGGAACACCGGGGAGCTGTTTTTT	CASSAQHGWNTGELFF
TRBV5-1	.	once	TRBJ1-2	TGCGCCAGCAGCTTCGGGGCTCGGTTTGGCTACACCTTC	CASSFGARFGYTF
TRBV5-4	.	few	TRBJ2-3	TGTGCCAGCAGCTTGGCCAACCTAGGGGATACGCAGTATTTT	CASSLANLGDTQYF
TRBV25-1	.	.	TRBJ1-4	TGTGCCAGCAGTGAATACCAATCTCTAGCAACTAATGAAAAGCTGTTTTTT	CASSEYQSLATNEKLFF
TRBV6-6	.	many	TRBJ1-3	TGTGCCAGCAGCCCATCGGGATCTGGAAACACCATATATTTT	CASSPSGSGNTIYF
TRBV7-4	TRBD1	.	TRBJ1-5	TGTGCCAGCAGCACGCGACAGGGTCCGAATCAGCCCCAGCATTTT	CASSTRQGPNQPQHF